The 12 T cell receptor beta chains below were found in one sample sequenced in a study of blood T cells in healthy people across ages. Then a second PCR, running about 7 to 11 cycles, was carried out with a sample-barcoded 5' primer and a J-beta primer mix. TCRdb analysed the 5' RACE reads with MiXCR anew, one entry per CDR3 protein. This sample has some 1,800,000 distinct CDR3 sequences; about 39% occur once, and the top ten carry 20% to 25%. The sequencing input was blood. The receptors come from a human donor in good health.

This chain's CDR3 is CASSPQPGPYGYTF. The CDR3 nucleotides are TGTGCCAGCAGCCCGCAACCCGGACCATATGGCTACACCTTC. This chain uses TRBV7-2 with TRBJ1-2; D gene uncertain. Germline values: CDR1 SGHTA, CDR2 FQGNSA. The CDR3 contains 14 residues. The V and J ends lost 5 bases and 5 bases respectively, with 15 bases between them.

This sequence joins TRBV20-1 and TRBJ2-4; the D gene is possibly TRBD2 (7 bases). CDR1 is DFQATT and CDR2 is SNEGSKA in the germline V gene (reference sequence). Trimming took off 6 bases at V and 13 bases at J, with 19 bases between the two ends. This CDR3 has 12 residues. The CDR3: CSALGGPGEQYF. CDR3 nucleotide sequence: TGCAGTGCATTGGGGGGGCCAGGGGAGCAGTACTTC.

CDR3 residues: CASSLRHNTEAFF. For the CDR3, the DNA is TGTGCCAGCAGTCTACGACACAACACTGAAGCTTTCTTT. The chain recombines TRBV28 with TRBJ1-1; D not resolved. The CDR3 is 13 amino acids. V was shortened by 5 bases and J by 2 bases, with 9 bases between the two germline ends. Germline V gene lookup returns CDR1 MDHEN and CDR2 SYDVKM.

This rearrangement joins TRBV5-5 to TRBJ2-2; 9 positions match TRBD1. Per the germline V gene, CDR1 is SGHKS and CDR2 is YYEKEE (reference sequence). Unmatched junction bases numbered 8, after V lost 1 base and J lost 7 bases. CDR3 length: 16 amino acids. The CDR3 spells CASSLRVQGAIGELFF. CDR3 in DNA: TGTGCCAGCAGCTTGCGTGTACAGGGGGCAATCGGGGAGCTGTTTTTT.

This clonotype came up a few times. CDR3 region: CSARVTLGYTF. The CDR3 nucleotides are TGCAGTGCTAGAGTAACACTAGGCTACACCTTC. The rearrangement links TRBV20-1 to TRBJ1-2; D not certain. V was trimmed by 1 base and J by 8 bases, leaving 8 bases between them. CDR1 and CDR2 (germline): DFQATT, SNEGSKA (reference sequence). This CDR3 spans 11 amino acids.

This clonotype has more than one count but fewer than ten. The V call is TRBV2, the J call TRBJ1-2; no clear D. Germline CDR1 is SNHLY and CDR2 is FYNNEI. Trimming left V 4 bases short and J 10 bases short, with 19 bases between. The CDR3 is 14 residues long. The DNA of the CDR3 is TGTGCCAGCAGTGGGACGGTAGACGATCCTGACTACACCTTC. It encodes CASSGTVDDPDYTF.

This clonotype has more than one count but fewer than ten. The rearrangement joins TRBV7-2 to TRBJ2-1; 7 nucleotides line up with TRBD2. Germline values: CDR1 SGHTA, CDR2 FQGNSA. The CDR3 spans 19 residues. The junction had 16 bases not matched to a gene; V was cut back by 5 bases and J by 0 bases. Written as DNA, the CDR3 is TGTGCCAGCAGCCTTAGCGTAGCCCTTAGCGGGCTCTCCTACAATGAGCAGTTCTTC. It yields the protein CASSLSVALSGLSYNEQFF.

The table lists this clonotype with a few counts. The chain employs TRBV20-1 and TRBJ2-1; D tentatively reads TRBD1 or TRBD2 (6 bases each). CDR1 DFQATT and CDR2 SNEGSKA come from the germline V gene (reference sequence). The germline V and J ends were trimmed by 6 bases and 8 bases, with 17 bases remaining between them. This CDR3 is 13 amino acids long. The CDR3 here is CSASKGGRDEQFF. CDR3 nucleotide sequence: TGCAGTGCCAGTAAGGGGGGCCGAGATGAGCAGTTCTTC.

The V gene is TRBV11-1, the J gene TRBJ2-4; 10 bases are a match to TRBD1. The CDR3 contains 15 residues. Trimming at V came to 5 bases and at J to 10 bases, leaving 11 bases not matched to a gene. Germline V gives CDR1 SGHAT, CDR2 FQDESV (reference sequence). The CDR3 bases are TGTGCCAGCAGCATATTGGACAGGGGGGATGGAATTCAGTACTTC. Amino acid sequence: CASSILDRGDGIQYF.

The chain uses TRBV29-1 and TRBJ2-7; 7 positions match TRBD1. The CDR3 has 14 residues. The V gene's germline CDR1 is SQVTM and CDR2 ANQGSEA. The ends lost 5 bases at V and 2 bases at J; junction bases unmatched: 9. The CDR3 sequence is CSVRTGQKTYEQYF. The CDR3 DNA follows: TGCAGCGTTCGGACGGGACAGAAGACCTACGAGCAGTACTTC.

The chain recombines TRBV4-1 with TRBJ2-6; D remains ambiguous. V was pared by 3 bases and J by 2 bases, with 17 bases between. Germline lookup yields CDR1 MGHRA and CDR2 YSYEKL. The CDR3 covers 18 residues. The CDR3 bases are TGCGCCAGCAGCCAGTTGACATTCTCTCCCCCTGGGGCCAACGTCCTGACTTTC. Translating it yields CASSQLTFSPPGANVLTF.

The chain carries TRBV20-1 and TRBJ1-5; D gene unclear. This CDR3 has 14 residues. With 1 base removed from V and 2 bases from J, the gap between germline ends came to 9 bases. Germline lookup yields CDR1 DFQATT and CDR2 SNEGSKA (reference sequence). The CDR3 reads CSARVWGGNQPQHF. As DNA, the CDR3 is TGCAGTGCTAGAGTCTGGGGTGGCAATCAGCCCCAGCATTTT.